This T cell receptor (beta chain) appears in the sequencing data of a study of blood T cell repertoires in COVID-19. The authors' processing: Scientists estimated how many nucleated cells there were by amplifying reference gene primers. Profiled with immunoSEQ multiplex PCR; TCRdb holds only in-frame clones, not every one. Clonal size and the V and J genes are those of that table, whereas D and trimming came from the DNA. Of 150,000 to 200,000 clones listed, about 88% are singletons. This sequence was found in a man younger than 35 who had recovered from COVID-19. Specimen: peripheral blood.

In nucleotides, the CDR3 is TGCGCCAGCAGTGAGTCGGGAGCGGGAGGCCTCCACAGGGATACGCAGTATTTT. Translation: CASSESGAGGLHRDTQYF. This chain links TRBV10-1 with TRBJ2-3; 9 bases map to TRBD2. J was trimmed by 6 bases and V by 0 bases; bases with no gene match: 13. The CDR3 covers 18 residues. Germline-derived CDR1 and CDR2 are WNHNN and SYGVQD (reference sequence).